This T cell receptor (beta chain) was identified in a study of cytomegalovirus exposure and HLA in healthy donors. Study in general: Of the donors genotyped, some 400 in all, about 82% fell in the Caucasian-associated ancestry cluster. General study findings and limits: DRB1 had the most TCR associations and HLA-C the fewest, a later analysis found, with rates varying by HLA locus.

Donors in the study were healthy people who gave bone marrow. This PCR relied on a set of 60 Vbeta primers and 13 Jbeta primers. Some clones are missing from TCRdb's copy, which holds only in-frame ones; the method was immunoSEQ multiplex PCR. This sample carries 150,000 to 200,000 clones, about 78% of them seen once, and the ten largest clones take 2% to 2.5%. This CDR3 contains 14 residues. The junction had 5 bases not matched to a gene; V was cut back by 2 bases and J by 4 bases. Germline V lookup: CDR1 SQVTM, CDR2 ANQGSEA. For this clone: Antigen: not known.

The source of this sequence is a man aged 60 to 75 in good health and CMV-seronegative. V usage is TRBV29-1 and J usage is TRBJ2-7; 10 bases line up with TRBD1. Sample: PBMCs. The chain's CDR3 is CSVEIWDRGYEQYF. The CDR3 DNA reads as TGCAGCGTTGAAATTTGGGACAGGGGTTACGAGCAGTACTTC.